The present TCR beta chain was sequenced within a study of blood T cells in healthy people across ages. Study at large: There was about one barcoded beta molecule captured by template switching per two T cells.

Together with a sample-barcoded 5' primer, a J-beta primer mix was included in a second PCR lasting about 6 to 11 cycles. Each cDNA molecule, via a template-switch adaptor with 12 random nucleotides, was tagged. TCRdb processed the 5' RACE reads anew with MiXCR; each CDR3 protein has one entry. The repertoire has approximately 850,000 distinct CDR3 sequences, around 45% of them found once; the top ten carry roughly 18%. This clonotype was found a few times. After removal of 0 bases from V and 6 bases from J, the junction contained 2 bases not matched to a gene. The CDR3 has 13 residues. Germline CDR1 and CDR2: SGDLS and YYNGEE.

The chain combines TRBV9 with TRBJ2-7, with TRBD2 identical over 8 bases. The source material was blood. This receptor was identified in a man between 60 and 70 years old in good health. CDR3 sequence reads: CASSVETSGEQYF. CDR3 bases: TGTGCCAGCAGCGTAGAAACTAGCGGCGAGCAGTACTTC.